This T cell receptor beta chain was retrieved from a study of PD-L1 blockade in urothelial cancer. Study context: About 90% of the 29 patients were males with bladder-origin urothelial cancer. T cells numbered a median of about 140,000 in the blood samples.

Patients were diagnosed with urothelial carcinoma, either locally advanced or metastatic. Synthetic templates analogous to TCR were spiked into all PCRs individually. This table comes from immunoSEQ multiplex PCR, and its TCRdb copy is limited to in-frame clones, with some not included. The repertoire has approximately 70,000 clones, approximately 88% of them found once; the top ten carry around 3.4%. Here the sequenced sample was PBMCs, taken around atezolizumab (anti-PD-L1) treatment. The receptor's source is a man aged 60 to 75 with urothelial cancer.

The CDR3 bases are TGTGCCAGCAGCTTAGCCACGACAGGGAACACTGAAGCTTTCTTT. Its protein product is CASSLATTGNTEAFF. The chain combines TRBV7-2 with TRBJ1-1, with D possibly matching TRBD1 (6 bases). V lost 0 bases to trimming and J lost 1 base, with 9 bases between them. The germline V gene has CDR1 SGHTA and CDR2 FQGNSA. The CDR3 extends over 15 amino acids. The complete variable domain, with remaining parts taken from reference TRBV7-2 and TRBJ1-1, reads GAGVSQSPSNKVTEKGKDVELRCDPISGHTALYWYRQSLGQGLEFLIYFQGNSAPDKSGLPSDRFSAERTGGSVSTLTIQRTQQEDSAVYLCASSLATTGNTEAFFGQGTRLTVV.